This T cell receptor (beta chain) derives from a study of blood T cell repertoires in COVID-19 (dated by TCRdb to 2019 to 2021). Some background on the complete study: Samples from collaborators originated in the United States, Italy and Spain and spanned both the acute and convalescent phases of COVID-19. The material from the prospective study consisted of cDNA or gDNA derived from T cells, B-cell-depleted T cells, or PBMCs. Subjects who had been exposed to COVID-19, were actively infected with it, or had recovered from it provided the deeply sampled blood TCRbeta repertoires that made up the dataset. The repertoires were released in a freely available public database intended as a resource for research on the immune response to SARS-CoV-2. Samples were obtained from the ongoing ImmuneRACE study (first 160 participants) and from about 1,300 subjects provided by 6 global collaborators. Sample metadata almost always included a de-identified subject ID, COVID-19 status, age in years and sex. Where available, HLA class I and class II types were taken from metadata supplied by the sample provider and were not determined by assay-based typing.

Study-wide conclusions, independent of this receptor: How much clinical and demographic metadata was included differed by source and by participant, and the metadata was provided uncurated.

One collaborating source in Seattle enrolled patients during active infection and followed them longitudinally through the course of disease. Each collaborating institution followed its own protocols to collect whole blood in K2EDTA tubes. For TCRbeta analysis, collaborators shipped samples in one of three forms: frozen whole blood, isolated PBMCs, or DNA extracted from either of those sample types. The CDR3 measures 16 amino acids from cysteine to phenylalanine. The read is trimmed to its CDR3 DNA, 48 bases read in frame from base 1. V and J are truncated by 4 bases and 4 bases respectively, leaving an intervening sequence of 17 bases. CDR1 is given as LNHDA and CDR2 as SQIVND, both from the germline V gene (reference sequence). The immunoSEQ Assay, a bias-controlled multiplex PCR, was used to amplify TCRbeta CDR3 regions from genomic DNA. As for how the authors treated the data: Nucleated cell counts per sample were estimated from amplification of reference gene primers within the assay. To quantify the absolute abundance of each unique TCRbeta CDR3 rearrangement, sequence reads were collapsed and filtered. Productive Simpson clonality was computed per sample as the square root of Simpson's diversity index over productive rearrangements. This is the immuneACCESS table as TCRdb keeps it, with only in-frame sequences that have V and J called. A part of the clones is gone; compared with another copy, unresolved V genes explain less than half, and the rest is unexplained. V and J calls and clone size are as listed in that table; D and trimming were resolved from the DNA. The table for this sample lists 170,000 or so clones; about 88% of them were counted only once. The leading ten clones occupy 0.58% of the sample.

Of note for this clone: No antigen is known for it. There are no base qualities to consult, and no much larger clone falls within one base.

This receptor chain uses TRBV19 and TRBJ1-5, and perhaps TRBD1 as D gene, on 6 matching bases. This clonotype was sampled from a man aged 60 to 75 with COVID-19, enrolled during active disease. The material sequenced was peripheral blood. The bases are TGTGCCAGTAGTAACATCCGGGGGGCCTGGAATCAGCCCCAGCATTTT. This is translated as CASSNIRGAWNQPQHF.